These 21 T cell receptor beta chains were all obtained from the same sample, sequenced in a study of shared T cell receptors in the human thymus. Using immunoSEQ multiplex PCR, the repertoire was profiled, and TCRdb retains in-frame clones only, with some absent. This sample has some 660,000 clones, with around 87% found just once. These data were likewise used in another study, on human thymus T cells.

Input material: thymocytes. The receptors originated from a boy under two years old with a congenital heart defect.

A few counts support this clone. This chain uses TRBV14 with TRBJ2-7; 7 bases align to TRBD2. The V gene's germline CDR1 is SGHDN and CDR2 FVKESK. This CDR3 is 16 amino acids long. Trimming cost V 0 bases and J 0 bases; bases outside gene matches: 5. The CDR3 sequence is CASSQEREGISYEQYF. Here the CDR3 DNA reads TGTGCCAGCAGCCAAGAAAGGGAGGGCATCTCCTACGAGCAGTACTTC. The full variable domain, in which reference TRBV14 and TRBJ2-7 provide the parts outside the CDR3, is EAGVTQFPSHSVIEKGQTVTLRCDPISGHDNLYWYRRVMGKEIKFLLHFVKESKQDESGMPNNRFLAERTGGTYSTLKVQPAELEDSGVYFCASSQEREGISYEQYFGPGTRLTVT.

The chain uses TRBV14 and TRBJ2-7; TRBD2 matches at 8 bases. The V gene's germline CDR1 is SGHDN and CDR2 FVKESK. This CDR3 is 19 amino acids long. V was pared by 3 bases and J by 4 bases, with 20 bases of the junction left unmatched. The CDR3 DNA follows: TGTGCCAGCAGCCAGGAAGATTTACCCCGGGGGGGCCCCTCATACGAGCAGTACTTC. Its translation is CASSQEDLPRGGPSYEQYF.

The V and J genes are TRBV29-1 and TRBJ1-2; weak D call: TRBD1 (5 bases). Germline CDR1 SQVTM, CDR2 ANQGSEA. V shed 4 bases and J shed 0 bases, with 9 bases lying between them. The CDR3 runs 13 residues. The CDR3, as DNA: TGCAGCGTTGCGACAGACCCTAACTATGGCTACACCTTC. Amino acids: CSVATDPNYGYTF.

Comments on this clone: The junction does not match germline at one end; this may be a read error. This chain joins TRBV7-7 and TRBJ2-5, with a possible D match to TRBD1 (6 bases). This CDR3 is built from 13 residues. Per germline, CDR1 SSHAT and CDR2 FNYEAQ (reference sequence). The DNA of the CDR3 is TGTGCTAGCAGTCCAGGGGTTCGGGAGACCCAGTACTTC. This sequence encodes CASSPGVRETQYF.

The chain has TRBV5-5 and TRBJ2-2; TRBD2 aligns across 8 bases. With 4 bases clipped from V and 4 bases from J, the junction kept 9 bases outside the gene matches. This CDR3 is 16 amino acids long. The germline V gene encodes CDR1 SGHKS and CDR2 YYEKEE (reference sequence). CDR3 in DNA: TGTGCCAGCAGCCCCGAAAGCGGGAGAGGCACCGGGGAGCTGTTTTTT. Its translation is CASSPESGRGTGELFF.

This sequence joins TRBV29-1 and TRBJ2-3, with TRBD1 as a possible D gene (6 bases). Trimming removed 1 base at V and 1 base at J, with 9 bases between. The length of the CDR3 is 14 residues. Germline CDR1 is SQVTM and CDR2 is ANQGSEA. CDR3 region: CSVEVSGGTDTQYF. The DNA for the CDR3 is TGCAGCGTTGAAGTGTCAGGGGGCACAGATACGCAGTATTTT.

The V gene is TRBV28, the J gene TRBJ2-7; TRBD1 aligns across 10 bases. Germline V gives CDR1 MDHEN, CDR2 SYDVKM. J lost 3 bases, V lost 5 bases, and 13 bases had no gene match. The CDR3 length is 17 residues. The CDR3 loop reads CASSRTGGMGQLYEQYF. The CDR3 bases are TGTGCCAGCAGTAGGACAGGGGGTATGGGACAACTCTACGAGCAGTACTTC.

The gene calls are TRBV18 and TRBJ1-6, with D maybe TRBD1 (6 bases). V was trimmed by 5 bases and J by 6 bases, leaving 17 bases between them. This CDR3 is built from 16 residues. The germline CDR1 and CDR2 sequences are KGHSH and LQKENI. CDR3 sequence: CASSTGTDEPNSPLHF. The CDR3 DNA reads TGTGCCAGCTCAACAGGGACGGACGAGCCTAATTCACCCCTCCACTTT.

The J gene is TRBJ2-2, the V gene TRBV18; D ambiguous. CDR1 is KGHSH, CDR2 LQKENI, per germline. This CDR3 comprises 14 residues. V gave up 2 bases and J gave up 5 bases, with 9 bases separating them. The chain's CDR3 is CASSPFRSTGELFF. In DNA form, the CDR3 reads TGTGCCAGCTCACCATTCCGGTCGACCGGGGAGCTGTTTTTT.

The V call is TRBV14, the J call TRBJ2-5; 7 bases agree with TRBD1. J gave up 1 base and V 1 base, and 6 bases lay outside the gene matches. Germline V gene data show CDR1 as SGHDN and CDR2 as FVKESK. This CDR3 has 16 residues. CDR3 region: CASSQAQGKGQETQYF. The CDR3, as DNA: TGTGCCAGCAGCCAAGCACAGGGGAAGGGCCAAGAGACCCAGTACTTC.

The CDR3 DNA follows: TGTGCCAGCAGTTTGAGCAGGGGTTGTTGCACAGATACGCAGTATTTT. This encodes CASSLSRGCCTDTQYF. V usage is TRBV5-5 and J usage is TRBJ2-3, with D tentatively TRBD1 (6 bases). V lost 5 bases, J lost 1 base, and 17 bases lay in between. The CDR3 runs to 16 residues. Germline CDR1 and CDR2: SGHKS and YYEKEE (reference sequence).

The chain recombines TRBV7-9 with TRBJ1-2; weak D call: TRBD1 (6 bases). This CDR3 has 14 amino acids. Germline CDR1 is SEHNR and CDR2 is FQNEAQ (reference sequence). V lost 9 bases, J lost 4 bases, and 18 bases lay in between. In DNA form, the CDR3 reads TGTGCCAGTGGGTCGGGGGGCTGGAGCTATGGCTACACCTTC. Protein: CASGSGGWSYGYTF.

The chain carries TRBV5-1 and TRBJ1-6, with D possibly being TRBD1 (6 bases). This CDR3 has 19 residues. The germline CDR1 and CDR2 sequences are SGHRS and YFSETQ. V was pared by 0 bases and J by 7 bases, with 23 bases between. Written as DNA, the CDR3 is TGCGCCAGCAGCTTGGTGGAGAGGGCAGGGGAAGAACGAAATTCACCCCTCCACTTT. Its translation is CASSLVERAGEERNSPLHF.

V gene TRBV12-5 combines with J gene TRBJ2-2, with TRBD2 identical over 9 bases. The CDR3 is made up of 18 amino acids. V trimming: 0 bases; J trimming: 2 bases; junction bases outside the gene matches: 7. Germline V gene data show CDR1 as LGHNT and CDR2 as FRNRAP. Here the CDR3 DNA reads TGTGCTAGTGGTTTGGTATGGGCTAGCGGGATTAACACCGGGGAGCTGTTTTTT. Amino acids: CASGLVWASGINTGELFF.

This clone was seen a few times. This rearrangement joins TRBV28 to TRBJ1-1; D gene uncertain. V lost 1 base and J 1 base, leaving 7 bases between the germline ends. The CDR3 loop spans 14 amino acids. Germline CDR1 reads MDHEN; CDR2 reads SYDVKM. The CDR3 here is CASSLFRGNTEAFF. CDR3 DNA sequence: TGTGCCAGCAGTTTATTTCGGGGGAACACTGAAGCTTTCTTT.

This rearrangement joins TRBV4-3 to TRBJ1-2; 8 bases are a match to TRBD1. Germline V gene data show CDR1 as LGHNA and CDR2 as YSLEER. The CDR3 is made up of 16 amino acids. After removal of 4 bases from V and 7 bases from J, the junction contained 14 bases not matched to a gene. The CDR3 bases are TGCGCCAGCAGCCCGTCCGGACAGGGAAAGTCCGGTGGCTACACCTTC. This encodes CASSPSGQGKSGGYTF.

V is TRBV28 and J is TRBJ2-1, with TRBD2 as a possible D gene (6 bases). Trimming pared 2 bases from V and 10 bases from J, leaving 21 bases between. The CDR3 is made up of 16 amino acids. Germline V lookup: CDR1 MDHEN, CDR2 SYDVKM. CDR3 bases: TGTGCCAGCAGTTTACCGCGAGGAGCCCTAGCGTCGGAGCAGTTCTTC. It specifies CASSLPRGALASEQFF.

The chain is built from TRBV23-1 and TRBJ1-2; no firm D call. TRBV23-1 is designated an ORF whose function remains uncertain. This CDR3 region has 14 residues. Trimming took 2 bases from V and 3 from J, leaving 10 bases between them. The CDR3 nucleotides read TGCGCCAGCAGTCAAATGAAAGAGTACTATGGCTACACCTTC. Translating gives CASSQMKEYYGYTF.

V usage is TRBV5-8 and J usage is TRBJ2-7; 9 positions match TRBD2. V shed 4 bases, J shed 5 bases, and the junction held 4 bases outside the gene matches. CDR1 is SGHTS, CDR2 YDEGEE, per germline. CDR3 size: 13 residues. CDR3 sequence: CASSAGLAHEQYF. CDR3 DNA: TGTGCCAGCAGCGCGGGACTAGCCCACGAGCAGTACTTC.

This clone has a single count. This rearrangement joins TRBV5-4 to TRBJ2-5; 13 nucleotides agree with TRBD2. CDR3 length: 16 residues. Losses at the gene ends were 0 bases for V and 3 bases for J; bases not matched to a gene: 2. CDR1 is SGHNT, CDR2 YYREEE, per germline (reference sequence). Written as DNA, the CDR3 is TGTGCCAGCAGCTTGGGAACTAGCGGGGGGGAAGAGACCCAGTACTTC. Its protein is CASSLGTSGGEETQYF.

The chain uses TRBV7-9 and TRBJ2-1; 8 nucleotides agree with TRBD2. Germline-derived CDR1 and CDR2 are SEHNR and FQNEAQ (reference sequence). After removal of 1 base from V and 10 bases from J, the junction contained 12 bases not matched to a gene. This CDR3 is built from 16 residues. This CDR3 reads CASSLEPAGAVLEQFF. The CDR3 bases are TGTGCCAGCAGCTTAGAACCAGCGGGAGCGGTTTTAGAGCAGTTCTTC. Looking up the rest from reference TRBV7-9 and TRBJ2-1 gives the full variable domain: DTGVSQNPRHKITKRGQNVTFRCDPISEHNRLYWYRQTLGQGPEFLTYFQNEAQLEKSRLLSDRFSAERPKGSFSTLEIQRTEQGDSAMYLCASSLEPAGAVLEQFFGPGTRLTVL.